This T cell receptor beta chain was sequenced for a study of shared clonotypes between healthy human individuals. It was at deep level that the assay was run. Genomic DNA from each subset was divided evenly over several immunoSEQ plates. TCRdb's table, derived via immunoSEQ multiplex PCR, lists solely in-frame clones and lacks some. The profile shows 950,000 to 1,200,000 clones, 60% to 85% of them singletons. The V gene's germline CDR1 is MNHNS and CDR2 SASEGT. The CDR3 has 16 amino acids. V lost 2 bases and J 0 bases, leaving 12 bases between the germline ends. The sample was memory CD4+ T cells from PBMCs. The subset was: CD45RA-negative fraction. This TCR derives from a man aged 18 to 30 in good health. Some clones in this sample may be carry-over from other donors' samples. The rearrangement joins TRBV6-1 to TRBJ2-3; no reliable D call. Written as DNA, the CDR3 is TGTGCCAGCAGTGAAAGGATTGGGGAAAGCACAGATACGCAGTATTTT. This gives the protein CASSERIGESTDTQYF.